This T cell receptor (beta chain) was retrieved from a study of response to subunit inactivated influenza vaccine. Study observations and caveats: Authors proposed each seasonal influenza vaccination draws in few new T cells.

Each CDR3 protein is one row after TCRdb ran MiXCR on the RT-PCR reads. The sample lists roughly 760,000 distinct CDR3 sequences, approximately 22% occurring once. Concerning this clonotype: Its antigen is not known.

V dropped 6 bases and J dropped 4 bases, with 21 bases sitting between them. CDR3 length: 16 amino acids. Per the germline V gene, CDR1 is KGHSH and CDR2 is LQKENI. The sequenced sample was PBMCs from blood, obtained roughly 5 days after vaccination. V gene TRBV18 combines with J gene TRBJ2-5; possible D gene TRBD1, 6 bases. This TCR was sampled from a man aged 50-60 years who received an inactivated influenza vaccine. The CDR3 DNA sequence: TGTGCCAGCTCCCCCACCAGGGGAACCACGGGAGAGACCCAGTACTTC. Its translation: CASSPTRGTTGETQYF.